The clone carrying this T cell receptor (beta chain) was detected only once. The antigen remains undetermined. This entry is derived from a study of T cells in Graves' hyperthyroidism and ophthalmopathy. Germline CDR1 and CDR2: SGHVS and FQNEAQ. The V and J ends lost 5 bases and 3 bases respectively, with 17 bases between them. This CDR3 spans 15 amino acids. Study-level findings and limits: Among clonotypes expanded in thyroid above 0.001, most were also found in blood.

What was amplified from RNA transcripts were TCR beta CDR3 regions. First-round RT-PCR of the TCR CDR3 relied on the HTBI primer set. Using its own MiXCR run on the multiplex PCR reads, TCRdb lists one record per CDR3 protein. This table holds a few hundred thousand distinct CDR3 sequences, less than 20% found once. This TCR was sampled from a woman in her forties with Graves' ophthalmopathy. What was sequenced was blood. The rearrangement uses TRBV7-8 and TRBJ2-7, with D possibly called TRBD1 or TRBD2 (5 bases each). The CDR3 DNA reads as TGTGCCAGCAGCGAGGGACGTCGGTTCGGCTACGAGCAGTACTTC. Translated, it gives CASSEGRRFGYEQYF.